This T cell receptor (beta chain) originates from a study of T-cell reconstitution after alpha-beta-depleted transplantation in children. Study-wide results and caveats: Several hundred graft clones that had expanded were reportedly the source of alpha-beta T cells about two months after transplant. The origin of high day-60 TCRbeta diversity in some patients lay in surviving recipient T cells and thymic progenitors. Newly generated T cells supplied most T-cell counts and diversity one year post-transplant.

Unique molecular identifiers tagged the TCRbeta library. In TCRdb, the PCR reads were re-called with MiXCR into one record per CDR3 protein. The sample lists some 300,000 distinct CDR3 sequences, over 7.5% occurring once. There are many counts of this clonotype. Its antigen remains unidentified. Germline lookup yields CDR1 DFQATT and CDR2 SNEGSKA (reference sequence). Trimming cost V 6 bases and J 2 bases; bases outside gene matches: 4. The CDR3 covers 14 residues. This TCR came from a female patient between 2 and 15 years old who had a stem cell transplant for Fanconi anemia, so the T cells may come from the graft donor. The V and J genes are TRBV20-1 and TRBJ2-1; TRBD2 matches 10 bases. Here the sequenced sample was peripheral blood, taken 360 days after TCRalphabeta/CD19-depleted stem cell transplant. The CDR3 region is CSASTSGAYNEQFF. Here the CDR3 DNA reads TGCAGTGCCTCTACTAGCGGGGCCTACAATGAGCAGTTCTTC.